The 9 T cell receptor beta chains below were found in one sample sequenced in a study of breast tumors, draining lymph nodes, adjacent tissues. The lymph nodes were axillary draining lymph nodes from breast cancer patients. Each CDR3 protein gets one entry after TCRdb re-called the multiplex PCR reads with MiXCR. The sample consists of about 180,000 distinct CDR3 sequences, about 30% of them appearing once. The sequenced sample consisted of axillary lymph node tissue. The receptors were sampled from a female donor with breast cancer. Some clones in this sample may be carry-over from other donors' samples.

This clonotype was recorded many times. The rearrangement links TRBV2 to TRBJ2-2; 8 bases align to TRBD2. CDR1 is SNHLY and CDR2 is FYNNEI in the germline V gene. The CDR3 sequence is 15 residues long. The V gene end was trimmed by 3 bases and the J gene end by 4 bases; junction bases not matched to a gene: 4. The CDR3 sequence is CASSERTSSTGELFF. In DNA form, the CDR3 reads TGTGCCAGCAGTGAGAGGACTAGCAGCACCGGGGAGCTGTTTTTT.

The chain couples TRBV6-5 to TRBJ2-7, with D maybe TRBD1 (5 bases). Germline CDR1 is MNHEY and CDR2 is SVGAGI. The CDR3 runs 13 residues. V was shortened by 2 bases and J by 5 bases, with 10 bases between the two germline ends. For the CDR3, the DNA is TGTGCCAGCAGTTACATTTCAGGGAACGAGCAGTACTTC. This gives the protein CASSYISGNEQYF.

This clonotype was counted at least ten times. The chain recombines TRBV20-1 with TRBJ1-2; a possible D gene is TRBD1 (5 bases). Trimming removed 6 bases from V and 5 bases from J, with 13 bases in between. Germline values: CDR1 DFQATT, CDR2 SNEGSKA (reference sequence). CDR3 size: 12 residues. The CDR3 DNA is TGCAGTGCGCCTCAAGGGACGTATGGCTACACCTTC. Encoded protein: CSAPQGTYGYTF.

The genes are TRBV6-2 or TRBV6-3 and TRBJ1-5, with 8 bases aligning to TRBD1. Germline V CDR1 and CDR2: MNHEY, SVGEGT. After removal of 6 bases from V and 6 bases from J, the junction contained 10 bases not matched to a gene. This CDR3 has 15 residues. The CDR3 DNA follows: TGTGCCAGCAGGCTACAGGACAGGGCGGCTCAGCCCCAGCATTTT. Amino acids: CASRLQDRAAQPQHF.

In this sample, this clonotype turned up many times. V gene TRBV11-2 combines with J gene TRBJ1-5; 7 nucleotides line up with TRBD1. The junction had 2 bases not matched to a gene; V was cut back by 3 bases and J by 0 bases. Looked up from germline, CDR1 is SGHAT and CDR2 is FQNNGV. CDR3 length: 15 residues. CDR3 bases: TGTGCCAGCAGCTTGGGGACAGATAGCAATCAGCCCCAGCATTTT. Its translation: CASSLGTDSNQPQHF.

This clonotype was seen ten or more times. CDR3 protein: CASSLTGGQAGELFF. The CDR3 nucleotides read TGTGCCAGCAGCTTAACAGGGGGGCAGGCCGGGGAGCTGTTTTTT. The chain carries TRBV7-2 and TRBJ2-2, with 8 bases matching TRBD1. Losses at the gene ends were 2 bases for V and 6 bases for J; bases not matched to a gene: 5. Germline CDR1 is SGHTA and CDR2 is FQGNSA. This CDR3 region has 15 residues. Full variable domain (remainder filled in from reference TRBV7-2 and TRBJ2-2): GAGVSQSPSNKVTEKGKDVELRCDPISGHTALYWYRQSLGQGLEFLIYFQGNSAPDKSGLPSDRFSAERTGGSVSTLTIQRTQQEDSAVYLCASSLTGGQAGELFFGEGSRLTVL.

This clonotype turned up a few times. A junction boundary mismatches the germline segment, possibly from a read error. The chain recombines TRBV6-6 with TRBJ2-1; a weak D match, TRBD1 (6 bases). CDR3 length equals 17 residues. CDR1 MNHNY and CDR2 SVGAGI come from the germline V gene (reference sequence). CDR3 sequence (DNA): TGTGCCAGCAGTCACTCGAGGGGACAAAGTACGTTGAATGAGCAGTTCTTC. Amino acid sequence: CASSHSRGQSTLNEQFF.

This clonotype came up many times. The chain couples TRBV10-3 to TRBJ2-7, with 9 bases lining up with TRBD1. The J segment lost 4 bases and the V segment lost 11 bases, leaving 9 bases of the junction unmatched. Looked up from germline, CDR1 is ENHRY and CDR2 is SYGVKD. The CDR3 has 13 amino acids. The chain's CDR3 is CAVGRDREYEQYF. The CDR3 nucleotides read TGTGCCGTAGGCCGGGACAGGGAGTACGAGCAGTACTTC.

At least ten counts were recorded for this clonotype. The chain joins TRBV2 to TRBJ2-7; no clear D gene. The CDR3 consists of 12 residues. Germline V gives CDR1 SNHLY, CDR2 FYNNEI. V lost 6 bases, J lost 5 bases, and 11 bases lay in between. The CDR3 here is CASRDGLNEQYF. The CDR3 coding sequence is TGTGCCAGCAGGGACGGTCTAAACGAGCAGTACTTC.